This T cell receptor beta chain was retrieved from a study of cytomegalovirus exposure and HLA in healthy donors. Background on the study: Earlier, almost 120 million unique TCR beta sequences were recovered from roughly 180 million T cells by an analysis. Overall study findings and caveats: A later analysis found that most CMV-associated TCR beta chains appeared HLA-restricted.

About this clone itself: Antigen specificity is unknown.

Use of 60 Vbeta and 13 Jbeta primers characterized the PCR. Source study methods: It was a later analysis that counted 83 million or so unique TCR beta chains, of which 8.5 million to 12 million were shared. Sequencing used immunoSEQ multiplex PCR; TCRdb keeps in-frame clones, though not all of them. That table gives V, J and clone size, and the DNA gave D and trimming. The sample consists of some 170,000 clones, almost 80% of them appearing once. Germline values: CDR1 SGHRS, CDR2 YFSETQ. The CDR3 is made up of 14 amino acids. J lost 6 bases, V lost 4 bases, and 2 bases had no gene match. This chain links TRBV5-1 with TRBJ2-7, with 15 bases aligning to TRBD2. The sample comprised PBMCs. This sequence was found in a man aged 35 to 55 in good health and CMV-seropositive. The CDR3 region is CASSMGLAGGEQYF. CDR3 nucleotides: TGCGCCAGCAGCATGGGACTAGCGGGAGGCGAGCAGTACTTC.